The 9 T cell receptor beta chains given below trace back to one sample, sequenced in a study of cytomegalovirus exposure and HLA in healthy donors. The primer mix had 60 Vbeta and 13 Jbeta primers. The data were produced by immunoSEQ multiplex PCR, yet TCRdb's version contains in-frame clones alone and is incomplete. The sample consists of around 190,000 clones, under 9.5% of them appearing once. The source material was PBMCs. These TCRs come from a woman between 25 and 40 years old in good health and CMV-seropositive.

This clone was seen ten or more times. This chain connects TRBV7-3 to TRBJ2-1; TRBD1 might be the D (5 bases). There are 11 residues in the CDR3. Germline V gene lookup returns CDR1 SGHTA and CDR2 FQGTGA. Trimming removed 6 bases at V and 7 bases at J, with 7 bases between. The CDR3 spells CASRGQNEQFF. The DNA for the CDR3 is TGTGCCAGCAGGGGGCAAAATGAGCAGTTCTTC.

This clone was detected only a few times. The V and J genes are TRBV5-6 and TRBJ2-7; 9 nucleotides agree with TRBD2. V dropped 1 base and J dropped 2; count of bases not matched to a gene: 7. Germline V gene lookup returns CDR1 SGHDT and CDR2 YYEEEE. The CDR3 is 16 residues long. In nucleotides, the CDR3 is TGTGCCAGCAGCTTGAAGACTAGCGGTCCTGCCTACGAGCAGTACTTC. Translation: CASSLKTSGPAYEQYF.

This clone was seen a few times. This sequence joins TRBV5-4 and TRBJ2-2; 9 bases line up with TRBD1. Germline V gene sequence: CDR1 SGHNT, CDR2 YYREEE (reference sequence). This CDR3 is built from 16 residues. The V segment lost 0 bases and the J segment 4 bases; nucleotides outside the gene matches: 4. CDR3 in DNA: TGTGCCAGCAGCTTGGCTGACAGGGGGATCACCGGGGAGCTGTTTTTT. It codes for CASSLADRGITGELFF. The whole variable domain, filled in from reference TRBV5-4 and TRBJ2-2, reads ETGVTQSPTHLIKTRGQQVTLRCSSQSGHNTVSWYQQALGQGPQFIFQYYREEENGRGNFPPRFSGLQFPNYSSELNVNALELDDSALYLCASSLADRGITGELFFGEGSRLTVL.

This chain uses TRBV5-1 with TRBJ2-7; D is undetermined. This CDR3 is 14 amino acids long. V lost 0 bases and J 0 bases, leaving 7 bases between the germline ends. Germline V lookup: CDR1 SGHRS, CDR2 YFSETQ. CDR3 in amino acids: CASSLDSPSYEQYF. As DNA, the CDR3 is TGCGCCAGCAGCTTGGATAGTCCCTCCTACGAGCAGTACTTC.

This clone was counted a few times. The rearrangement uses TRBV5-1 and TRBJ2-1; no clear D gene. The germline gives CDR1 SGHRS, CDR2 YFSETQ. This CDR3 contains 15 residues. V was shortened by 0 bases and J by 6 bases, with 13 bases between the two germline ends. The CDR3 DNA reads TGCGCCAGCAGCTTGGAAGCAAATACCGCCAATGAGCAGTTCTTC. Residues: CASSLEANTANEQFF. Variable domain in full (rest from reference TRBV5-1 and TRBJ2-1): KAGVTQTPRYLIKTRGQQVTLSCSPISGHRSVSWYQQTPGQGLQFLFEYFSETQRNKGNFPGRFSGRQFSNSRSEMNVSTLELGDSALYLCASSLEANTANEQFFGPGTRLTVL.

This clone has only a few counts. The rearrangement uses TRBV9 and TRBJ2-7; maybe TRBD1 (5 bases). The V gene lost 4 bases and the J gene lost 3 bases, with 17 bases spanning the gap. The CDR3 runs to 15 residues. Per germline, CDR1 SGDLS and CDR2 YYNGEE. The CDR3 protein is CASSSTPSGNYEQYF. CDR3 bases: TGTGCCAGCAGCTCTACTCCCTCAGGGAACTACGAGCAGTACTTC.

A few counts support this clone. This CDR3 is CASSYSRVQPQHF. The DNA of the CDR3 is TGTGCCAGCAGTTACTCGCGAGTTCAGCCCCAGCATTTT. The gene calls are TRBV6-6 and TRBJ1-5; D unresolved. Trimming pared 0 bases from V and 6 bases from J, leaving 6 bases between. This CDR3 spans 13 amino acids. Germline-derived CDR1 and CDR2 are MNHNY and SVGAGI (reference sequence).

This clone was picked up a small number of times. The gene calls are TRBV21-1 and TRBJ2-7; the D call of TRBD1 is as the table states it, not checked on the DNA. TRBV21-1 corresponds to a pseudogene. There are 13 residues in the CDR3. This CDR3 reads CASSTGTAYEQYF. The CDR3 nucleotides are TGTGCCAGCAGTACCGGGACAGCCTACGAGCAGTACTTC.

This clone came up a few times. The rearrangement uses TRBV30 and TRBJ2-3, with 8 positions matching TRBD2. Germline assignment: CDR1 GTSNPN and CDR2 SVGIG (reference sequence). With V trimmed by 6 bases and J by 13 bases, 18 bases remained unmatched. The CDR3 is made up of 14 amino acids. In DNA, the CDR3 is TGTGCCTGTTTCAACGGGGGCATAGCGGGAAGAGAGTATTTT. Protein product: CACFNGGIAGREYF.